This TCR beta chain comes out of a study of regulatory T cells in long-lasting Graves disease (dated by TCRdb to about 2021). Context from the whole study: To count as having persistent Graves' disease, a patient had to have received antithyroid drug treatment for over 5 years with TSH receptor autoantibodies remaining persistently positive. The study was registered as a clinical trial and conducted in China. A total of 33 samples underwent TCR sequencing, from roughly 13 patients with persistent Graves' disease and about 20 patients with newly diagnosed Graves' disease. Persistent Graves' disease patients were compared with newly diagnosed Graves' disease patients by peripheral blood TCR sequencing and RNA sequencing. Antithyroid drugs had been taken for 8.5 to 11 years on average by persistent Graves' disease patients in the clinical cohort.

This sample's time point label indicates: persistent/refractory GD, antithyroid drugs over 5 years with positive TRAb. For both TCR sequencing and RNA sequencing, RNA was extracted from PBMCs using TRIzol. The diagnosis of Graves' disease followed American Thyroid Association guidelines. Patients were recruited from an endocrinology department in Xi'an, China. Each patient gave about 9.1 milliliters of peripheral blood, collected in an EDTA anticoagulant tube. Ficoll Paque Plus density gradient separation was used to isolate PBMCs, and no further T cell sorting was performed. An Agilent 2100 Bioanalyzer and agarose gel were used to check RNA quality, while a NanoDrop 2000 measured RNA concentration. Study-level results and caveats: Sequencing and analysis were limited to the TCR beta chain. Persistent Graves' disease patients showed lower TCR Shannon entropy and fewer highly expanded clones than newly diagnosed patients, suggesting clonal expansion. TRBV28, TRBJ1-2 and TRBJ2-5 were preferentially used in persistent disease, while TRBV20-1 and TRBJ2-1 were favored in newly diagnosed disease. As a limitation, the authors acknowledged that the small sample size may reduce accuracy. More public clonotypes were shared among persistent patients (2,741) than among newly diagnosed patients (966). The study examined only peripheral blood because the primary lesion, thyroid tissue, could not be accessed.

For this chain, trimming is 4 bases at the V end and 5 bases at the J end, and the number of junction bases without a gene match is 7. The CDR3 holds 14 amino acids from the cysteine to the phenylalanine. The entry retains the CDR3 DNA only, 42 bases that are in frame from base 1. Library generation was performed with multiplex PCR. For sequencing, an Illumina HiSeq 4000 was employed. iRepertoire HTBI primers and Arm-PCR amplification of CDR3 regions were used to construct TCR beta libraries. Before sequencing, the PCR products went through gel purification. Per the source publication's procedure: Gene usage analysis of CDR3 amino acid clonotypes used the approximately 56 TRBV and 14 to 15 TRBJ segments found across samples. Filtered high-quality paired reads were merged into contigs using COPE and FqMerger. BLAST was used to align contigs to the IMGT TRBV, TRBD and TRBJ reference genes, and CDR3 was defined following IMGT. Clonotypes above 0.1% frequency were classified as highly expanded clones. Shannon entropy served as the measure of repertoire diversity, while the Gini coefficient captured V-J evenness. Clonotypes shared by more than one individual were considered public. TCRdb itself trimmed the public reads at Q25 with fastp, ran MiXCR and retained productive beta chains. A single entry per CDR3 protein holds the most common genes and DNA from its merged rows. For this entry, the V and J calls and clone size follow TCRdb and not the study's own pipeline. Recorded for this sample are 300,000 to 500,000 distinct CDR3 sequences; less than 25% of them occurred a single time. The ten largest clones represent about 20% of the sample.

This clonotype was seen many times. Its antigen has not been determined. Per-nucleotide qualities are absent, and no much larger clonotype sits a single base away. This chain is built from TRBV12-3 or TRBV12-4 and TRBJ2-7; 8 central bases correspond to TRBD1. The TCR comes from a female donor with Graves disease. The specimen was peripheral blood mononuclear cells (PBMCs), collected when the disease was refractory, from a patient treated with antithyroid drugs. This receptor has the CDR3 CASSSQGVGHEQYF. The nucleotides read TGTGCCAGCAGTTCACAGGGGGTAGGGCACGAGCAGTACTTC.